The clone carrying this T cell receptor beta chain came up many times. This record belongs to a study of molecular identifiers for immune sequencing clone quantification. The length of the CDR3 is 14 residues. Trimming cost V 2 bases and J 1 base, with 9 bases left between them. CDR1 is DFQATT and CDR2 is SNEGSKA in the germline V gene (reference sequence). MiXCR, run by TCRdb on the PCR reads, gives a single entry per CDR3 protein. This sample has about 70,000 distinct CDR3 sequences, with 15% to 20% found just once. This receptor was obtained from a human donor in good health. Some libraries in this study had Jurkat cell RNA spiked in. The chain has TRBV20-1 and TRBJ2-1, with D possibly matching TRBD2 (6 bases). Specimen: naive CD8+ T cells from blood, with Jurkat cell RNA spiked in. The subset is: FACS-sorted CD8+CD4-CCR7+CD45RA+ naive T cells. DNA of the CDR3: TGCAGTGCTAGATTAGCGGATTCCTACAATGAGCAGTTCTTC. Translation gives CSARLADSYNEQFF.